This T cell receptor (beta chain) comes out of a study of blood T cell repertoires in COVID-19. The length of the CDR3 is 15 residues. CDR1 and CDR2 from the germline V gene are MDHEN and SYDVKM. Trimming cost V 2 bases and J 5 bases; bases outside gene matches: 6. Clones were read by immunoSEQ multiplex PCR, and TCRdb kept only the in-frame ones, dropping some. The repertoire consists of more than 95,000 clones, with 80% occurring once and the leading ten covering roughly 25%. Sequenced: peripheral blood. V and J are TRBV28 and TRBJ1-1; 9 bases are shared with TRBD1. This receptor was identified in a human donor in a cohort sampled during active COVID-19. The CDR3 spells CASSLGGQGMTEAFF. The CDR3 nucleotides read TGTGCCAGCAGTTTAGGGGGACAGGGAATGACTGAAGCTTTCTTT.